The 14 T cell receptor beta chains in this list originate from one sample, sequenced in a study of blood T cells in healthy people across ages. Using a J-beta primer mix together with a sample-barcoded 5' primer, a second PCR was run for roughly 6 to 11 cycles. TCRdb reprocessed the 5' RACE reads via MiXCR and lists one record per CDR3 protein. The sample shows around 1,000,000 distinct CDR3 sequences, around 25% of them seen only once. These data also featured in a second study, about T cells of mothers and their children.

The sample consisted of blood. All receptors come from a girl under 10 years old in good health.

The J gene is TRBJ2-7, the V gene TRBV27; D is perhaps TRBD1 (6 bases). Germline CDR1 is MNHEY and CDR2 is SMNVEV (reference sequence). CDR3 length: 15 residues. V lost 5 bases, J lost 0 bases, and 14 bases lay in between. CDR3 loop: CASSTWTELSYEQYF. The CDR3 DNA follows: TGTGCCAGCAGTACCTGGACAGAGCTCTCCTACGAGCAGTACTTC.

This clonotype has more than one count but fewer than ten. The CDR3 sequence is CSVAGVMIETQYF. Written as DNA, the CDR3 is TGCAGCGTAGCCGGGGTAATGATAGAGACCCAGTACTTC. The chain couples TRBV29-1 to TRBJ2-5, with D tentatively TRBD2 (5 bases). Trimming removed 6 bases at V and 4 bases at J, with 15 bases between. The CDR3 runs 13 residues. Germline V gene data show CDR1 as SQVTM and CDR2 as ANQGSEA.

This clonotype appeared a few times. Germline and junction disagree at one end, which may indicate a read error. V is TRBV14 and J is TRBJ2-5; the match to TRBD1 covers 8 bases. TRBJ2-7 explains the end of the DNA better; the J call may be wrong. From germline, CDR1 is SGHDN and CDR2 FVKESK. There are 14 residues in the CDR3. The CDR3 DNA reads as TGTACCAGCAGCCGGGACAGGCGCCCTTACGAGCAGTACTTC. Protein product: CTSSRDRRPYEQYF.

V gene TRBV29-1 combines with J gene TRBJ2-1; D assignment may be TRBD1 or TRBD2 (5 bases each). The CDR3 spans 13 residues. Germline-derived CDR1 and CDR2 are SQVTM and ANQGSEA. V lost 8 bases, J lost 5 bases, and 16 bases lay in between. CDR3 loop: CSSARGEDNEQFF. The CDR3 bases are TGCAGCTCGGCGAGGGGCGAGGACAATGAGCAGTTCTTC.

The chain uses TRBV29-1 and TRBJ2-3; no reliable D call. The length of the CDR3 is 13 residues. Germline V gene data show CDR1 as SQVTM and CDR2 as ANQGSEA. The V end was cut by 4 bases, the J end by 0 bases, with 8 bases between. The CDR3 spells CSVGTASTDTQYF. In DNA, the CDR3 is TGCAGCGTTGGGACGGCTAGCACAGATACGCAGTATTTT.

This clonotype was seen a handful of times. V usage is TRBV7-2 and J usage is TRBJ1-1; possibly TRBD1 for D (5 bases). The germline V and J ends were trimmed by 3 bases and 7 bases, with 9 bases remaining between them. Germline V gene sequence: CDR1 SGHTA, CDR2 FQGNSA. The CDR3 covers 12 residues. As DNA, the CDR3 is TGTGCCAGCAGCTTTGACAGTCTTGAAGCTTTCTTT. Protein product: CASSFDSLEAFF.

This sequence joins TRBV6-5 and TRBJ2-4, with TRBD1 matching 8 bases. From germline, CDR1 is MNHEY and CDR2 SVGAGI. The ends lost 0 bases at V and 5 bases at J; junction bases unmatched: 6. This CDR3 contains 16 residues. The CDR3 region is CASSYSGQGGQNIQYF. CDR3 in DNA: TGTGCCAGCAGTTACTCTGGACAGGGAGGCCAAAACATTCAGTACTTC.

CDR3 in DNA: TGTGCCAGCAGTCCGAGGAGGGGGCCCTTGGAGGATGAGCAGTTCTTC. It encodes CASSPRRGPLEDEQFF. V gene TRBV12-3 or TRBV12-4 combines with J gene TRBJ2-1; tentative D call: TRBD1 (7 bases). This CDR3 contains 16 residues. The V end lost 5 bases, the J end lost 8 bases, and 22 bases lay between the germline ends.

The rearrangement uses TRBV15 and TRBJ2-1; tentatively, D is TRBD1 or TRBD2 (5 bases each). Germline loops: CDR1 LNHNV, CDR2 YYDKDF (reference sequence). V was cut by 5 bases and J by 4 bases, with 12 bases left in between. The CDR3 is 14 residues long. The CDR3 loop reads CATSAGTAYNEQFF. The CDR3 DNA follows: TGTGCCACCAGCGCTGGGACGGCTTACAATGAGCAGTTCTTC.

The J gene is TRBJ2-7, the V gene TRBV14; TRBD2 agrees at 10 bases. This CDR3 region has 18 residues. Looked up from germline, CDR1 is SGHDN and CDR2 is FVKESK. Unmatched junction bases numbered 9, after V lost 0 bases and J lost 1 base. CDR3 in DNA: TGTGCCAGCAGCCAAGATCGCCCCCATAGCGGGGGGTCCTACGAGCAGTACTTC. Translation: CASSQDRPHSGGSYEQYF.

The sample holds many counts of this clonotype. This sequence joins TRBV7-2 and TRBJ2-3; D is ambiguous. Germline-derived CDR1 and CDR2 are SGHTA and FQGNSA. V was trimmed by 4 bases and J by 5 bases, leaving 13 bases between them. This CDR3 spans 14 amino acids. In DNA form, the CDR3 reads TGTGCCAGCAGCTGGGCCTCCGGTGGAGATACGCAGTATTTT. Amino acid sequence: CASSWASGGDTQYF.

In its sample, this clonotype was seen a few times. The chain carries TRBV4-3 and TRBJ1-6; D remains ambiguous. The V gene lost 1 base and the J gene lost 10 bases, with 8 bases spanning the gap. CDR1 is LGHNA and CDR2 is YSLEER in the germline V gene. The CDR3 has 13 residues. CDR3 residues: CASSQANESPLHF. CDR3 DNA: TGCGCCAGCAGCCAAGCGAACGAGTCACCCCTCCACTTT.

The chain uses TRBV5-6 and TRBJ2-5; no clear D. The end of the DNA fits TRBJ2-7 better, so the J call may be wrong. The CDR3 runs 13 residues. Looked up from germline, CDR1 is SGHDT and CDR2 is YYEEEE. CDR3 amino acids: CASSLSAYYEQYF. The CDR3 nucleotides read TGTGCCAGCAGCTTGAGCGCTTACTACGAGCAGTACTTC.

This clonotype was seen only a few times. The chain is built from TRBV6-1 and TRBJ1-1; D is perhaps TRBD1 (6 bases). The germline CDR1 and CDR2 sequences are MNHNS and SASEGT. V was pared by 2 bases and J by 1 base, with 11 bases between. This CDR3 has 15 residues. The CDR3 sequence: CASSEWDNSNTEAFF. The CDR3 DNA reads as TGTGCCAGCAGTGAATGGGACAACTCGAACACTGAAGCTTTCTTT.